A selection of T cell receptor beta chains follows, all from one sample in a study of T cell changes during pregnancy in multiple sclerosis. Here immunoSEQ multiplex PCR was the method, and the copy in TCRdb shows in-frame clones only, minus some. The sample yields under 55,000 clones, 90% to 95% seen once. The sample here was CD8+ T cells from peripheral blood mononuclear cells, taken after pregnancy. These receptors came from a female donor with multiple sclerosis, enrolled in a pregnancy study. The CDR3 runs from the conserved cysteine through the conserved F or W. Fields, in order: D gene, V gene, J gene, clone size, CDR3 protein, CDR3 DNA. D genes are given only for firm matches. Only part of the rows carry a size: once, few, many, or a class if the clone is expanded.

>TRBD1|TRBV9|TRBJ1-2|NA
CASSGGQGGYGYTF
TGTGCCAGCAGCGGGGGACAGGGAGGCTATGGCTACACCTTC
>TRBD1|TRBV7-3|TRBJ1-2|NA
CASSLTHGQGIGGGYTF
TGTGCCAGCAGCTTAACCCACGGACAGGGGATCGGTGGCGGCTACACCTTC
>TRBD2|TRBV7-9|TRBJ2-5|NA
CASSRRLAGPRETQYF
TGTGCCAGCAGCAGACGACTAGCGGGACCCCGAGAGACCCAGTACTTC
>NA|TRBV27|TRBJ2-1|NA
CASSLDPNYYEQFF
TGTGCCAGCAGTCTCGATCCGAACTACTATGAGCAGTTCTTC
>NA|TRBV9|TRBJ1-2|NA
CASSVAGNFNYGYTF
TGTGCCAGCAGCGTAGCAGGGAATTTTAACTATGGCTACACCTTC
>NA|TRBV27|TRBJ2-1|NA
CASSLAGPLNEQFF
TGTGCCAGCAGTTTAGCGGGGCCCCTGAATGAGCAGTTCTTC
>NA|TRBV4-2|TRBJ2-1|NA
CASSQDLASYSYNEQFF
TGTGCCAGCAGCCAAGATTTAGCCAGCTACTCCTACAATGAGCAGTTCTTC
>TRBD1|TRBV6-1|TRBJ1-4|once
CASNSGTGAEKLFF
TGTGCCAGCAATTCCGGGACAGGGGCTGAAAAACTGTTTTTT
>NA|TRBV5-1|TRBJ2-3|NA
CASSPEGRDTQYF
TGCGCCAGCAGCCCGGAGGGCCGAGATACGCAGTATTTT
>NA|TRBV5-6|TRBJ2-2|NA
CASSLGAGELFF
TGTGCCAGCAGCTTGGGAGCCGGGGAGCTGTTTTTT
>TRBD2|TRBV9|TRBJ2-1|NA
CASSVASGGAGEQFF
TGTGCCAGCAGCGTAGCCAGCGGGGGGGCCGGGGAGCAGTTCTTC
>TRBD1|TRBV30|TRBJ2-1|NA
CAWDPGQANYNEQFF
TGTGCCTGGGATCCGGGACAGGCGAATTACAATGAGCAGTTCTTC
>NA|TRBV5-1|TRBJ1-2|once
CASSLIQTGYGYTF
TGCGCCAGCAGCTTGATTCAGACAGGTTATGGCTACACCTTC
>TRBD1|TRBV13|TRBJ1-3|once
CASRPELGTGSPIDSGNTIYF
TGTGCCAGCAGACCCGAGTTGGGGACAGGGTCCCCGATCGACTCTGGAAACACCATATATTTT
>NA|TRBV7-3|TRBJ1-6|medium-sized
CASSLQGNSPLHF
TGTGCCAGCAGCCTACAGGGAAATTCACCCCTCCACTTT
>NA|TRBV7-6|TRBJ2-1|few
CASSLALSSYNEQFF
TGTGCCAGCAGCTTAGCGCTGAGCTCCTACAATGAGCAGTTCTTC
>TRBD2|TRBV6-4|TRBJ2-1|NA
CASSSIAGSYNEQFF
TGTGCCAGCAGTTCCATAGCGGGCTCCTACAATGAGCAGTTCTTC
>NA|TRBV4-1|TRBJ1-2|few
CASSQDSVSYTF
TGCGCCAGCAGCCAAGACTCGGTGAGCTACACCTTC
>NA|TRBV5-1|TRBJ2-7|NA
CASSGGGSSYEQYF
TGCGCCAGCAGCGGGGGCGGAAGCTCCTACGAGCAGTACTTC
>NA|TRBV9|TRBJ1-5|NA
CASGQSNQPQHF
TGTGCCAGCGGACAGAGCAATCAGCCCCAGCATTTT
>NA|TRBV6-5|TRBJ1-1|few
CAVRGGTEAFF
TGTGCAGTCAGGGGTGGGACTGAAGCTTTCTTT
>TRBD2|TRBV11-3|TRBJ2-1|NA
CASSNPTSGAYNEQFF
TGTGCCAGCAGCAACCCGACTAGCGGGGCGTACAATGAGCAGTTCTTC
>TRBD1|TRBV7-9|TRBJ1-1|NA
CASKDPGGQGAGTEAFF
TGTGCCAGCAAGGACCCAGGTGGGCAGGGGGCAGGGACTGAAGCTTTCTTT
>TRBD1|TRBV7-8|TRBJ1-2|NA
CASSLTGEYGYTF
TGTGCCAGCAGCCTAACAGGGGAATATGGCTACACCTTC